This T cell receptor beta chain was found in a study of T cell responses to AZD1222 COVID-19 vaccine. The study's findings and limits: The study reported that nearly half of spike-specific TCRs target unmutated variant regions.

Repertoires were generated with immunoSEQ multiplex PCR, while TCRdb's copy carries only in-frame clones and drops some. The sample yields under 120,000 clones, approximately 92% seen once. Per germline, CDR1 SGHTA and CDR2 FQGTGA. CDR3 size: 17 residues. V was clipped by 3 bases and J by 8 bases; unmatched bases: 10. This clone came up a few times. Its antigen is undetermined. The receptor's source is an adult in good health. The chain combines TRBV7-3 with TRBJ2-1, with 13 bases identical to TRBD2. The specimen comprised peripheral blood, sampled on day 0 of AZD1222 vaccination. CDR3 protein: CASSFIPGTSGKHEQFF. Written as DNA, the CDR3 is TGTGCCAGCAGCTTCATACCGGGGACTAGCGGGAAACATGAGCAGTTCTTC.